This T cell receptor (beta chain) came from a study of neurological immune-mediated disorders. Study observations and caveats: HTLV-1-associated myelopathy showed the most TCR clonal expansion; multiple sclerosis the least, below healthy controls.

The table lists this clonotype with many counts. Its specificity is unknown. CDR3 length: 15 amino acids. The J segment lost 6 bases and the V segment lost 0 bases, leaving 4 bases of the junction unmatched. Germline CDR1 SGHTA, CDR2 FQGNSA. Time point meaning: technical triplicate 1. A single record per CDR3 protein comes from TCRdb applying MiXCR to the 5' RACE reads. This table holds 30,000 to 40,000 distinct CDR3 sequences, approximately 12% found once. The chain employs TRBV7-2 and TRBJ2-7; 11 bases agree with TRBD1. The material sequenced was PBMCs. The TCR originated in a man in his 60s with HTLV-1-associated myelopathy (HAM/TSP). CDR3: CASSLAGQGVGEQYF. The CDR3 DNA sequence: TGTGCCAGCAGCTTAGCGGGACAGGGGGTGGGCGAGCAGTACTTC.